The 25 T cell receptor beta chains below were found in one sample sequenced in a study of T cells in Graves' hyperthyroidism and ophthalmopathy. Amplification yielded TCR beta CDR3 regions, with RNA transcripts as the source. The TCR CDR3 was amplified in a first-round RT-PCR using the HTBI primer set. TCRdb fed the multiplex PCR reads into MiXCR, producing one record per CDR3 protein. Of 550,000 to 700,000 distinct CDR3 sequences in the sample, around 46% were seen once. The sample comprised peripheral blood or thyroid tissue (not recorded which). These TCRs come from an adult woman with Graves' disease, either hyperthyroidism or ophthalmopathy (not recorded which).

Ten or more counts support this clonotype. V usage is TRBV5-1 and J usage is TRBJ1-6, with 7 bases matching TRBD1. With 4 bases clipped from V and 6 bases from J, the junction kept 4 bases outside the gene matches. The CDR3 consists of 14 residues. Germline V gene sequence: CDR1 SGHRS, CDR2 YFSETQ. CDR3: CASSPGQLNSPLHF. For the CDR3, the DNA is TGCGCCAGCAGCCCGGGACAGCTTAATTCACCCCTCCACTTT. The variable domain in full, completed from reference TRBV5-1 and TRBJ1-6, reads KAGVTQTPRYLIKTRGQQVTLSCSPISGHRSVSWYQQTPGQGLQFLFEYFSETQRNKGNFPGRFSGRQFSNSRSEMNVSTLELGDSALYLCASSPGQLNSPLHFGNGTRLTVT.

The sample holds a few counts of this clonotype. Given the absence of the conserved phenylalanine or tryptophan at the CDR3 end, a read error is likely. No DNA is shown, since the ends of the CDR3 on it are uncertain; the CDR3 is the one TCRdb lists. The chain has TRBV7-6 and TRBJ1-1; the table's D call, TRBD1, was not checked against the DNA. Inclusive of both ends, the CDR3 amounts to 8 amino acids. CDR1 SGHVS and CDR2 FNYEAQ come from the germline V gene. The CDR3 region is CASSLATG.

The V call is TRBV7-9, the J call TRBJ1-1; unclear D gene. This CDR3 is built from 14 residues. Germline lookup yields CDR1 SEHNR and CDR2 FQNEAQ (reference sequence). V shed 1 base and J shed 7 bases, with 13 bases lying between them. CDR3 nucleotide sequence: TGTGCCAGCAGCTTAGGGGCCTGGGTTTATGAAGCTTTCTTT. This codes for CASSLGAWVYEAFF. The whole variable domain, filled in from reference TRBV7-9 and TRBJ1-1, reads DTGVSQNPRHKITKRGQNVTFRCDPISEHNRLYWYRQTLGQGPEFLTYFQNEAQLEKSRLLSDRFSAERPKGSFSTLEIQRTEQGDSAMYLCASSLGAWVYEAFFGQGTRLTVV.

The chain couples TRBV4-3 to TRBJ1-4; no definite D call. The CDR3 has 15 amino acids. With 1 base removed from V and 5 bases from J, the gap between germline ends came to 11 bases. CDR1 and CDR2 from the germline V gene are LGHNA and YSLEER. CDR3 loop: CASSQGGSGNEKLFF. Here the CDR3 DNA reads TGCGCCAGCAGCCAAGGAGGGAGCGGGAATGAAAAACTGTTTTTT.

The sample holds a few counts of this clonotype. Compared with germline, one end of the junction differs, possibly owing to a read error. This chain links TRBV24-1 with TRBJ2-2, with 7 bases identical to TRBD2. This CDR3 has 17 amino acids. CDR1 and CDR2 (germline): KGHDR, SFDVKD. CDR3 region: CASSYSVGLANTGELFF. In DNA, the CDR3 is TGTGCCAGCAGTTACTCAGTCGGACTAGCGAACACCGGGGAGCTGTTTTTT.

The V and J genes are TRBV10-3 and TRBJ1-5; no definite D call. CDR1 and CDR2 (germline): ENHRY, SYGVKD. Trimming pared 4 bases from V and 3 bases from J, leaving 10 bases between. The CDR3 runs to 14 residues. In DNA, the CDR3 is TGTGCCATCAGTGGGGCCACGGTCAATCAGCCCCAGCATTTT. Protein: CAISGATVNQPQHF.

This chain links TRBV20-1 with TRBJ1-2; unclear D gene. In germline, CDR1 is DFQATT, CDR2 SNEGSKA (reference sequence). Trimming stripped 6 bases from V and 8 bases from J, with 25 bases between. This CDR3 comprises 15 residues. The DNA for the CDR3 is TGCAGTGCCCCCAGGTCCGTGCAGGTTTCCTACGGCTACACCTTC. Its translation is CSAPRSVQVSYGYTF.

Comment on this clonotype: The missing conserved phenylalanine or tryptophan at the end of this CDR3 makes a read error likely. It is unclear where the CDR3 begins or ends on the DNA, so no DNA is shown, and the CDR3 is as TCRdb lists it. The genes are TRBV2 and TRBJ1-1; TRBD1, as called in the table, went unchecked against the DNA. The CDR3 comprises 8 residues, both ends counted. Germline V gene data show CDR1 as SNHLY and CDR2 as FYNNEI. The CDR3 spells CASRGDRV.

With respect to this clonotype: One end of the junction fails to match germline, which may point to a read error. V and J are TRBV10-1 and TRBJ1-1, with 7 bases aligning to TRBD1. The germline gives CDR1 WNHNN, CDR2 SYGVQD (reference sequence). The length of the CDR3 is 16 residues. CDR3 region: CAISRTSTGSDTEAFF. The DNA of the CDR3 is TGTGCCATCAGCCGAACTTCGACAGGGTCGGACACTGAAGCTTTCTTT.

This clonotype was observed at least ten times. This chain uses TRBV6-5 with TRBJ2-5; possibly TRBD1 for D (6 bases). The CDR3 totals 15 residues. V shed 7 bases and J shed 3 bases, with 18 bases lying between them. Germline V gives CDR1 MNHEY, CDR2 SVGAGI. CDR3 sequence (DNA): TGTGCCAGCATTAGCCAGGGGCCGGAGAAAGAGACCCAGTACTTC. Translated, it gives CASISQGPEKETQYF.

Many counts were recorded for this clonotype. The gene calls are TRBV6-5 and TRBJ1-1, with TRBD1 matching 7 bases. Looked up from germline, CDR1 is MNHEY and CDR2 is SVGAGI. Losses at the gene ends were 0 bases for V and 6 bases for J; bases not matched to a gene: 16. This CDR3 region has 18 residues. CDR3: CASSYSIHRETGTAEAFF. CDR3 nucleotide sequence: TGTGCCAGCAGTTACTCGATTCATCGAGAGACAGGGACAGCTGAAGCTTTCTTT.

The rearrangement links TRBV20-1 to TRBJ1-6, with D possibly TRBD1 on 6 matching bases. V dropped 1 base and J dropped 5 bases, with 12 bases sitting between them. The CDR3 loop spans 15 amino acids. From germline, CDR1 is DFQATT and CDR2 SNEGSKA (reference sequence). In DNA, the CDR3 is TGCAGTGCTAGAGCGACAGGATGGGATAATTCACCCCTCCACTTT. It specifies CSARATGWDNSPLHF.

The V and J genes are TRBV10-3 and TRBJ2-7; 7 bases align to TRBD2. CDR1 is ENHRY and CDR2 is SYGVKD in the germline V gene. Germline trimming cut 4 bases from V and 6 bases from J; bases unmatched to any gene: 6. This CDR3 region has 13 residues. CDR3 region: CAISGAGASEQYF. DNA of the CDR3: TGTGCCATCAGTGGGGCGGGAGCGAGCGAGCAGTACTTC.

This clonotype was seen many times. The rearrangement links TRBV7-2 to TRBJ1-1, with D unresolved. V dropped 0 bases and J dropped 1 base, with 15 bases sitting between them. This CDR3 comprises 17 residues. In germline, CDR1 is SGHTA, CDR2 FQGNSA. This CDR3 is CASSLAYVQHSNTEAFF. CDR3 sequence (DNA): TGTGCCAGCAGCTTAGCGTACGTACAGCATTCGAACACTGAAGCTTTCTTT.

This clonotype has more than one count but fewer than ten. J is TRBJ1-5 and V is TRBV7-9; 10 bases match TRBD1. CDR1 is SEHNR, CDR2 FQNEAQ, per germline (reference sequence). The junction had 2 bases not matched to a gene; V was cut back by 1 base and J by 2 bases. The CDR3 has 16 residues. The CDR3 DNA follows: TGTGCCAGCAGCTTAGAGACAGGGGGCGGCAATCAGCCCCAGCATTTT. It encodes CASSLETGGGNQPQHF.

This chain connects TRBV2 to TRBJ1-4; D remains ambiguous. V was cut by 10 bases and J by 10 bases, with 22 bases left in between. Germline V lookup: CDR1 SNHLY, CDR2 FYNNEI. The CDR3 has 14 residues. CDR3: CATRETHPPVKLFF. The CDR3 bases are TGTGCCACCCGTGAAACCCACCCCCCAGTAAAACTGTTTTTT.

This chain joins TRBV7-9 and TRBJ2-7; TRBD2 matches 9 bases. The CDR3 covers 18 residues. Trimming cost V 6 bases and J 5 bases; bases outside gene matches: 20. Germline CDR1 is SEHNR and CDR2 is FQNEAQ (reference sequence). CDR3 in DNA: TGTGCCAGCAGTTTATCATCCGGTAGCGGGAGCGTTTGGGACGAGCAGTACTTC. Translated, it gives CASSLSSGSGSVWDEQYF.

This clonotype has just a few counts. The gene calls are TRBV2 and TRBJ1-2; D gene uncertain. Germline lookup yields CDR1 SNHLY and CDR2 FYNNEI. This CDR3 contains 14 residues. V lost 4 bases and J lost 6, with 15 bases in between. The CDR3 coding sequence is TGTGCCAGCAGTGGGGAGGGTCGTTTTGATGGCTACACCTTC. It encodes CASSGEGRFDGYTF.

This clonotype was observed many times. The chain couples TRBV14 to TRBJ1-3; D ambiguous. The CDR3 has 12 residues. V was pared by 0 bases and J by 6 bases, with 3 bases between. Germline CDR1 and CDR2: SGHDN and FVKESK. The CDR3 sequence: CASSQEANTIYF. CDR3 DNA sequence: TGTGCCAGCAGCCAAGAGGCAAACACCATATATTTT.

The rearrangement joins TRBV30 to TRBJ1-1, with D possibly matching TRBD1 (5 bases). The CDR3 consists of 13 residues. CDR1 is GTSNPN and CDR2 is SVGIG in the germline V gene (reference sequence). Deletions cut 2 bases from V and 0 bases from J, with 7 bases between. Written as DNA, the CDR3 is TGTGCCTGGAGTTGGGGACTGAACACTGAAGCTTTCTTT. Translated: CAWSWGLNTEAFF.

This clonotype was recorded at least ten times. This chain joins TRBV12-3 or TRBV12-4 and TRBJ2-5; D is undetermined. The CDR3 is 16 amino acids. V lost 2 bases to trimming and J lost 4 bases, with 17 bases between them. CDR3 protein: CASSLLASSVSETQYF. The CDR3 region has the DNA TGTGCCAGCAGTTTACTGGCCAGCTCGGTTTCAGAGACCCAGTACTTC.

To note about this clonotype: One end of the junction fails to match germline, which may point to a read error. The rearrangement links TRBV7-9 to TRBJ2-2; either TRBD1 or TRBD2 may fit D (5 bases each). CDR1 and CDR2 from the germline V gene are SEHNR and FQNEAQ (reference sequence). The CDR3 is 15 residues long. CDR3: CASRRDGANTGELFF. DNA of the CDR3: TGCGCCAGCAGAAGGGACGGAGCGAACACCGGGGAGCTGTTTTTT.

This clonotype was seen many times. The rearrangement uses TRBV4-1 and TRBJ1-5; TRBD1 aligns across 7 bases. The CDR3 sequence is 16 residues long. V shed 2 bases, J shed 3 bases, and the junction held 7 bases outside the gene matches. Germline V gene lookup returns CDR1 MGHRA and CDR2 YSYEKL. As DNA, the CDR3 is TGCGCCAGCAGCCAATTTTCAGACAGGGTCAATCAGCCCCAGCATTTT. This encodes CASSQFSDRVNQPQHF.

DNA of the CDR3: TGTGCCAGCAGCGTAGTAGGAGAGTCCACTGAAGCTTTCTTT. It is translated as CASSVVGESTEAFF. This chain uses TRBV9 with TRBJ1-1; D ambiguous. The V gene's germline CDR1 is SGDLS and CDR2 YYNGEE. The V end was cut by 0 bases, the J end by 4 bases, with 10 bases between. CDR3 size: 14 residues.

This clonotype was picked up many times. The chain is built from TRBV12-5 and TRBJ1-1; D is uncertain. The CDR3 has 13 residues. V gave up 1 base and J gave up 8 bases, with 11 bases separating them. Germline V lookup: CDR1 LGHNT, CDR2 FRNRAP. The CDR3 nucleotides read TGTGCTAGTGGTTTGGAAGCGGGCAGCGAAGCTTTCTTT. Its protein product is CASGLEAGSEAFF.